This record concerns one TCR beta chain sequence. The data belong to a study of blood T cell repertoires in COVID-19. In the original analysis: Amplifying reference gene primers gave estimates of nucleated cell counts. TCRdb's table, derived via immunoSEQ multiplex PCR, lists solely in-frame clones and lacks some. D and trimming come from the DNA, and the V and J calls and clone size come from that table. The sample shows 150,000 or so clones, approximately 78% of them seen only once. The CDR3 loop spans 14 amino acids. Per the germline V gene, CDR1 is SNHLY and CDR2 is FYNNEI. Trimming removed 4 bases from V and 0 bases from J, with 10 bases in between.

V usage is TRBV2 and J usage is TRBJ2-7; tentatively, D is TRBD1 (6 bases). Sequencing was performed on peripheral blood. This receptor was obtained from a human donor with acute or convalescent COVID-19. The donor label of this sample is uncertain. CDR3 DNA sequence: TGTGCCAGCAGTGGACAGGTATACTCCTACGAGCAGTACTTC. As protein: CASSGQVYSYEQYF. The full variable domain, its missing parts supplied by reference TRBV2 and TRBJ2-7, is EPEVTQTPSHQVTQMGQEVILRCVPISNHLYFYWYRQILGQKVEFLVSFYNNEISEKSEIFDDQFSVERPDGSNFTLKIRSTKLEDSAMYFCASSGQVYSYEQYFGPGTRLTVT.